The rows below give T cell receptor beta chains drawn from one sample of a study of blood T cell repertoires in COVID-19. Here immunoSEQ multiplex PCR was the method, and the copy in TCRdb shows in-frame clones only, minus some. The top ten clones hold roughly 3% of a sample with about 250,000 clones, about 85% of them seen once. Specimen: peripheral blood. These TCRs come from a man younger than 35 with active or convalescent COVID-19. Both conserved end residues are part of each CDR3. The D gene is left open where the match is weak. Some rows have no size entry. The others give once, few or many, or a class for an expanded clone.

DNA: TGTGCCAGCAGTCAAAGTTCTACAGGCCTTAGCTACGAGCAGTACTTC; CDR3: CASSQSSTGLSYEQYF; V: TRBV5-6; size: .; J: TRBJ2-7; length: 16; D: .
DNA: TGTGCCACCAGCGGTAGCACAGATACGCAGTATTTT; CDR3: CATSGSTDTQYF; V: TRBV24-1; size: .; J: TRBJ2-3; length: 12; D: .
DNA: TGTGCCAGCAGTCCCAGACAGGGGTTGAATGAAAAACTGTTTTTT; CDR3: CASSPRQGLNEKLFF; V: TRBV28; size: .; J: TRBJ1-4; length: 15; D: TRBD1
DNA: TGTGCCAGCAGCTTAACCAGAGACACCTACGAGCAGTACTTC; CDR3: CASSLTRDTYEQYF; V: TRBV7-2; size: .; J: TRBJ2-7; length: 14; D: .
DNA: TGTGCCAGTAGCCACCTAAGGGGGGGAGGCACTGAAGCTTTCTTT; CDR3: CASSHLRGGGTEAFF; V: TRBV19; size: .; J: TRBJ1-1; length: 15; D: .
DNA: TGCAGTGCTCCAGGGAGGAACGAGCAGTACTTC; CDR3: CSAPGRNEQYF; V: TRBV20-1; size: .; J: TRBJ2-7; length: 11; D: .
DNA: TGTGCCACCAGTGATTCTAGGGGGCAAGAGACCCAGTACTTC; CDR3: CATSDSRGQETQYF; V: TRBV24-1; size: once; J: TRBJ2-5; length: 14; D: .
DNA: TGTGCCATCAAGGACAGGTTGAACACTGAAGCTTTCTTT; CDR3: CAIKDRLNTEAFF; V: TRBV10-3; size: .; J: TRBJ1-1; length: 13; D: TRBD1
DNA: TGTGCCAGCGGGACTAGCGGGTTCAATGAGCAGTTCTTC; CDR3: CASGTSGFNEQFF; V: TRBV9; size: .; J: TRBJ2-1; length: 13; D: TRBD2
DNA: TGCGCCAGCAGCTTGATGACAGGGGGTTCAGATACGCAGTATTTT; CDR3: CASSLMTGGSDTQYF; V: TRBV5-1; size: .; J: TRBJ2-3; length: 15; D: TRBD1
DNA: TGTGCCAGCAGCGTAGATGGCGGCCAAGAGACCCAGTACTTC; CDR3: CASSVDGGQETQYF; V: TRBV9; size: .; J: TRBJ2-5; length: 14; D: .
DNA: TGTGCCAGCAGCCGGAGCTCCTACGAGCAGTACTTC; CDR3: CASSRSSYEQYF; V: TRBV7-2; size: .; J: TRBJ2-7; length: 12; D: .
DNA: TGTGCCAGCAGCTTAGGGACGGGACAGGGAAAGCAGCCCCAGCATTTT; CDR3: CASSLGTGQGKQPQHF; V: TRBV7-9; size: .; J: TRBJ1-5; length: 16; D: TRBD1
DNA: TGCAGCGTTGGGACAGGGGGTAGTGGAGCTAGAGAGCAGTACTTC; CDR3: CSVGTGGSGAREQYF; V: TRBV29-1; size: .; J: TRBJ2-7; length: 15; D: TRBD1
DNA: TGTGCCAGCAACCGGGAGGGGAGAAATGAAGCTTTCTTT; CDR3: CASNREGRNEAFF; V: TRBV12-3/TRBV12-4; size: .; J: TRBJ1-1; length: 13; D: .
DNA: TGTGCCATCAGTGCGGGGCGGGGCGGGGGGCGGACTGGTCAGCCCCAGCATTTT; CDR3: CAISAGRGGGRTGQPQHF; V: TRBV10-3; size: .; J: TRBJ1-5; length: 18; D: .
DNA: TGCAGTGCTAGTACAACCCGAACCGAGCAGTACTTC; CDR3: CSASTTRTEQYF; V: TRBV20-1; size: .; J: TRBJ2-7; length: 12; D: .
DNA: TGTGCCAGCAGCTTGGTCCGAGACAGCTACGAGCAGTACTTC; CDR3: CASSLVRDSYEQYF; V: TRBV5-6; size: .; J: TRBJ2-7; length: 14; D: .
DNA: TGTGCCAGCCGAATCCAGACAGGGGGTCGCCACGAGCAGTACTTC; CDR3: CASRIQTGGRHEQYF; V: TRBV6-6; size: .; J: TRBJ2-7; length: 15; D: TRBD1
DNA: TGTGCCAGCTCACCCGACAGGGGGGCTGAAGCTTTCTTT; CDR3: CASSPDRGAEAFF; V: TRBV18; size: once; J: TRBJ1-1; length: 13; D: TRBD1
DNA: TGCGCCAGCAGCCAAGAAGGTCGGGGGTTCGGGAATGAGCAGTTCTTC; CDR3: CASSQEGRGFGNEQFF; V: TRBV4-3; size: .; J: TRBJ2-1; length: 16; D: .
DNA: TGTGCCACCAGCACCCCAGAGGGTGGAGCTGATACGCAGTATTTT; CDR3: CATSTPEGGADTQYF; V: TRBV15; size: .; J: TRBJ2-3; length: 15; D: .
DNA: TGTGCCAGCTGCTCGGAGTCCTACGAGCAGTACTTC; CDR3: CASCSESYEQYF; V: TRBV2; size: .; J: TRBJ2-7; length: 12; D: .
DNA: TGTGCCAGCAGACAGACAGGGGGCTCTGGAAACACCATATATTTT; CDR3: CASRQTGGSGNTIYF; V: TRBV27; size: .; J: TRBJ1-3; length: 15; D: TRBD1
DNA: TGTGCCAGCAGCTTAGGGAATGACAGGGCTGGCTCTGGCTACACCTTC; CDR3: CASSLGNDRAGSGYTF; V: TRBV7-2; size: .; J: TRBJ1-2; length: 16; D: TRBD1
DNA: TGCGCCAGCAGCTCGGGAGATATGGGTGGCAATCAGCCCCAGCATTTT; CDR3: CASSSGDMGGNQPQHF; V: TRBV5-1; size: .; J: TRBJ1-5; length: 16; D: .
DNA: TGTGCCAGCAGTGACGGCAAAACCCCAGATACGCAGTATTTT; CDR3: CASSDGKTPDTQYF; V: TRBV6-4; size: .; J: TRBJ2-3; length: 14; D: .
DNA: TGTGCCAGTAGTATCAATCAGGCAGATACGCAGTATTTT; CDR3: CASSINQADTQYF; V: TRBV19; size: .; J: TRBJ2-3; length: 13; D: .
DNA: TGTGCCAGCAGCGCTCCGGGACAGGGAGATCTAGAGACCCAGTACTTC; CDR3: CASSAPGQGDLETQYF; V: TRBV5-6; size: .; J: TRBJ2-5; length: 16; D: TRBD1
DNA: TGTGCCAGTAGTCTCGGTGGACAGATTCAAGAGACCCAGTACTTC; CDR3: CASSLGGQIQETQYF; V: TRBV19; size: .; J: TRBJ2-5; length: 15; D: .
DNA: TGTGCCAGCAGATCAGGGGTGTTCTATGGCTACACCTTC; CDR3: CASRSGVFYGYTF; V: TRBV6-5; size: .; J: TRBJ1-2; length: 13; D: .
DNA: TGTGCCAGCAGCTTAGGAGGGGGGGCGGCAGATACGCAGTATTTT; CDR3: CASSLGGGAADTQYF; V: TRBV7-2; size: once; J: TRBJ2-3; length: 15; D: .
DNA: TGTGCCAGCAGTGAAGTCGGGGTCACCTATGGCTACACCTTC; CDR3: CASSEVGVTYGYTF; V: TRBV6-1; size: .; J: TRBJ1-2; length: 14; D: .
DNA: TGTGCCAGCAGCTTACTGCGGGACAGCACTGAAGCTTTCTTT; CDR3: CASSLLRDSTEAFF; V: TRBV7-9; size: .; J: TRBJ1-1; length: 14; D: TRBD1
DNA: TGTGCCAGCAGTCATTTGTGGGGGGGCCAAGAGACCCAGTACTTC; CDR3: CASSHLWGGQETQYF; V: TRBV6-6; size: .; J: TRBJ2-5; length: 15; D: TRBD2
DNA: TGCAGTGCTAGGAGCTCCTACGAGCAGTACTTC; CDR3: CSARSSYEQYF; V: TRBV20-1; size: .; J: TRBJ2-7; length: 11; D: .
DNA: TGTGCCAGCAGTCCTCTTGGGGGGAGCTATGGCTACACCTTC; CDR3: CASSPLGGSYGYTF; V: TRBV6-5; size: .; J: TRBJ1-2; length: 14; D: .
DNA: TGTGCCAGCAGCGTAGTGTCAGGGGGAACCGGGGAGCTGTTTTTT; CDR3: CASSVVSGGTGELFF; V: TRBV9; size: .; J: TRBJ2-2; length: 15; D: TRBD1
DNA: TGTGCCAGCAGTTTCAGGTTTGATGGCTACACCTTC; CDR3: CASSFRFDGYTF; V: TRBV28; size: .; J: TRBJ1-2; length: 12; D: .
DNA: TGTGCCAGCAGCTTAGACGGGAGTACCGCTTTCGAGCAGTACTTC; CDR3: CASSLDGSTAFEQYF; V: TRBV7-9; size: .; J: TRBJ2-7; length: 15; D: .
DNA: TGTGCCAGCAGTTTAGGGCAGGGAAACACCATATATTTT; CDR3: CASSLGQGNTIYF; V: TRBV27; size: .; J: TRBJ1-3; length: 13; D: .
DNA: TGTGCCAGCAGCTTACGGGGACTAGCGGCCCTTAATGAGCAGTTCTTC; CDR3: CASSLRGLAALNEQFF; V: TRBV11-2; size: .; J: TRBJ2-1; length: 16; D: TRBD2
DNA: TGTGCCAGCAGCTTGGACGGGAGCTCTGGAAACACCATATATTTT; CDR3: CASSLDGSSGNTIYF; V: TRBV11-3; size: few; J: TRBJ1-3; length: 15; D: .
DNA: TGTGCCAGCAGCCTAGGGACTAAATCCCAGCATTTT; CDR3: CASSLGTKSQHF; V: TRBV12-3/TRBV12-4; size: .; J: TRBJ1-5; length: 12; D: .
DNA: TGCGCCAGCAGTCCCGGACAGGGCCCAGATACGCAGTATTTT; CDR3: CASSPGQGPDTQYF; V: TRBV4-3; size: once; J: TRBJ2-3; length: 14; D: TRBD1
DNA: TGCGCCAGCAGCCAAGATTTCGGAGTGGACACTGAAGCTTTCTTT; CDR3: CASSQDFGVDTEAFF; V: TRBV4-3; size: .; J: TRBJ1-1; length: 15; D: .
DNA: TGTGCCAGCAGCTTAGACCGGGGAGGGTTCTACGAGCAGTACTTC; CDR3: CASSLDRGGFYEQYF; V: TRBV11-2; size: once; J: TRBJ2-7; length: 15; D: TRBD2
DNA: TGTGCCAGCAGTTTAGTGGGACAGTTCAGCTATGGCTACACCTTC; CDR3: CASSLVGQFSYGYTF; V: TRBV27; size: .; J: TRBJ1-2; length: 15; D: TRBD1
DNA: TGTGCCAGCAGGGCCGATGGGGCCGGTAGTTATGGCTACACCTTC; CDR3: CASRADGAGSYGYTF; V: TRBV2; size: .; J: TRBJ1-2; length: 15; D: .